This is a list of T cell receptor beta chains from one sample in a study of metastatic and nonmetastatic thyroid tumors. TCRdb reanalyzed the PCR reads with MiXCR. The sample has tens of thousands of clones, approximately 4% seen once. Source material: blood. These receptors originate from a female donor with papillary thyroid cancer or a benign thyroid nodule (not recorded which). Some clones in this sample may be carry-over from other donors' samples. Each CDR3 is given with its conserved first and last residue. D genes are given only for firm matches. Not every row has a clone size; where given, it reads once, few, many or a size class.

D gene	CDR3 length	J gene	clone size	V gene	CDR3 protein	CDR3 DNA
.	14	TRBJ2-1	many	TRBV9	CASSVGSGRGKNYF	TGTGCCAGCAGCGTGGGGAGCGGAAGAGGCAAGAACTACTTC
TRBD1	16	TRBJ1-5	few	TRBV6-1	CASRPRTGLSNQPQHF	TGTGCCAGCAGACCGAGGACAGGACTTTCCAATCAGCCCCAGCATTTT
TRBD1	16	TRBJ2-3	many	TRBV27	CASSVTGTGVVNTQYF	TGTGCCAGCAGTGTAACCGGGACAGGGGTCGTAAATACGCAGTATTTT
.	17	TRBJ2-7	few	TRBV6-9	CASSYGSDSGPVGEQYF	TGTGCCAGCAGTTACGGGTCTGATAGCGGCCCCGTGGGGGAGCAGTACTTC
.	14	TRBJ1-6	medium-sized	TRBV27	CASSLRVVNSPLHF	TGTGCCAGCAGTTTACGGGTCGTTAATTCACCCCTCCACTTT
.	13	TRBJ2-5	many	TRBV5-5	CASSLGIFATQYF	TGTGCCAGCAGCTTGGGAATTTTTGCGACCCAGTACTTC
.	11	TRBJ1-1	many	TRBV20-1	CSARAAIVAFF	TGCAGTGCCAGAGCCGCAATTGTAGCTTTCTTT
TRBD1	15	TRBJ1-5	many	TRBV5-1	CASSPTGNRNQPQHF	TGCGCCAGCAGCCCGACAGGGAACCGCAATCAGCCCCAGCATTTT
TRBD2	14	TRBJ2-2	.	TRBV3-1	CASSQAGGPGELFF	TGTGCCAGCAGCCAAGCGGGGGGGCCCGGGGAGCTGTTTTTT
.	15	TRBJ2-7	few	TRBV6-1	CASSEAAQGTYEQYF	TGTGCCAGCAGTGAAGCTGCACAGGGAACCTACGAGCAGTACTTC
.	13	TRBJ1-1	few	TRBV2	CAGRWQRNTEAFF	TGTGCAGGAAGGTGGCAGCGGAACACTGAAGCTTTCTTT
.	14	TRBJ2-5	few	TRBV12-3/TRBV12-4	CASRSAGQVETQYF	TGTGCCAGCAGATCGGCGGGGCAGGTAGAGACCCAGTACTTC
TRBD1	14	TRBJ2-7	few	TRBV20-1	CSALNTGGSDEQYF	TGCAGTGCTCTAAATACAGGGGGCAGTGACGAGCAGTACTTC
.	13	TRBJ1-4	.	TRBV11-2	CASSYTGNEKLFF	TGTGCCAGCAGCTATACAGGGAATGAAAAACTGTTTTTT
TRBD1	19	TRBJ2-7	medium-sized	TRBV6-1	CASSYGGLGAGQGPYEQYF	TGTGCCAGCAGTTACGGAGGCCTTGGCGCGGGACAGGGCCCCTACGAGCAGTACTTC
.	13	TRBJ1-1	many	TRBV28	CASTSNVNTEAFF	TGTGCCAGCACCTCCAACGTAAACACTGAAGCTTTCTTT
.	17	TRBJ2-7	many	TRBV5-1	CASSSGLGSGLIYEQYF	TGCGCCAGCAGCTCCGGACTGGGTAGCGGATTAATCTACGAGCAGTACTTC
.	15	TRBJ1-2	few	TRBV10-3	CAITQGLAGQYGYTF	TGTGCCATCACCCAGGGCCTAGCCGGCCAGTATGGCTACACCTTC
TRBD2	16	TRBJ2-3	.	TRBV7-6	CASSLDTLAAPDTQYF	TGTGCCAGCAGCTTAGATACACTAGCGGCCCCCGATACGCAGTATTTT
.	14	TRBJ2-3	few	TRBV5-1	CASSFRSPTDTQYF	TGCGCCAGCAGCTTTAGGTCCCCCACGGATACGCAGTATTTT
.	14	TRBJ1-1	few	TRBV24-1	CATIVGGENTEAFF	TGTGCCACCATCGTTGGGGGGGAGAACACTGAAGCTTTCTTT
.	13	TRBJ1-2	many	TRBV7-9	CASSFSQGYGYTF	TGTGCCAGCAGCTTCTCACAGGGTTATGGCTACACCTTC
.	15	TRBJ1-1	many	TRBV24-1	CATSEGGRGNTEAFF	TGTGCCACCAGTGAGGGCGGACGGGGAAACACTGAAGCTTTCTTT
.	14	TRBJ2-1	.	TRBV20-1	CSASGRYSYNEQFF	TGCAGTGCTAGCGGGAGATACTCCTACAATGAGCAGTTCTTC
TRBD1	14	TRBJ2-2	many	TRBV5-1	CASSLDRGNGELFF	TGCGCCAGCAGCTTGGACAGGGGGAATGGGGAGCTGTTTTTT
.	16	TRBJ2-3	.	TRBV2	CASRRARTYNTDTQYF	TGTGCCAGCAGGCGGGCCCGGACTTACAACACAGATACGCAGTATTTT
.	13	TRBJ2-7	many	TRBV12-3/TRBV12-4	CASTHGEPHAQYF	TGTGCCAGCACTCACGGGGAGCCCCACGCGCAATACTTC